Presented here are 26 T cell receptor beta chains from one specimen sequenced in a study of molecular identifiers for immune sequencing clone quantification. Each CDR3 protein gets one entry after TCRdb re-called the PCR reads with MiXCR. Of hundreds of thousands of distinct CDR3 sequences in the sample, 15% to 20% were seen once. Sequencing input: naive CD8+ T cells from blood, with Jurkat cell RNA spiked in. Specified subset: FACS-sorted CD8+CD4-CCR7+CD45RA+ naive T cells. The receptors come from a human donor in good health. Some libraries in this study had Jurkat cell RNA spiked in.

The rearrangement uses TRBV4-3 and TRBJ2-1, with 8 bases aligning to TRBD1. This CDR3 has 16 residues. Germline-derived CDR1 and CDR2 are LGHNA and YSLEER. Trimming at V came to 4 bases and at J to 7 bases, leaving 12 bases not matched to a gene. The CDR3 DNA reads as TGCGCCAGCAGCCCCCAACGACAGGGGATCCCTAATGAGCAGTTCTTC. As protein: CASSPQRQGIPNEQFF.

This clonotype came up once. This sequence may be a read error, since a much larger clone differs from it by one base. The chain has TRBV27 and TRBJ2-3; D gene uncertain. Per germline, CDR1 MNHEY and CDR2 SMNVEV (reference sequence). This CDR3 is 16 amino acids long. Trimming left V 2 bases short and J 1 base short, with 13 bases between. In DNA form, the CDR3 reads TGTGCCAGCAGTTTAATTTGGGTGGGCGGCACAGATACGCAGTATTTT. This encodes CASSLIWVGGTDTQYF.

This clonotype was counted at least ten times. The J gene is TRBJ1-2, the V gene TRBV12-3 or TRBV12-4; D not certain. With 3 bases removed from V and 9 bases from J, the gap between germline ends came to 8 bases. The length of the CDR3 is 11 residues. CDR3 in amino acids: CASSFGESYTF. CDR3 nucleotide sequence: TGTGCCAGCAGTTTTGGGGAAAGCTACACCTTC.

Concerning this clonotype: This may come from a read error, since a much larger clone is one base off. The chain has TRBV20-1 and TRBJ2-7; D ambiguous. The germline CDR1 and CDR2 sequences are DFQATT and SNEGSKA (reference sequence). The CDR3 contains 13 residues. Trimming shortened V by 3 bases and J by 0 bases, and 9 bases separated the two germline ends. This CDR3 is CSASPQNSYEQYF. CDR3 nucleotides: TGCAGTGCTAGTCCGCAGAACTCCTACGAGCAGTACTTC.

This clonotype was detected only once. This sequence may be a read error, since a much larger clone differs from it by one base. The chain is built from TRBV6-2 or TRBV6-3 and TRBJ1-2; D is possibly TRBD1 (5 bases). Germline loops: CDR1 MNHEY, CDR2 SVGEGT. V was pared by 2 bases and J by 6 bases, with 10 bases between. The CDR3 spans 13 residues. The CDR3 sequence: CASSYTTGHGYTF. CDR3 sequence (DNA): TGTGCCAGCAGTTACACCACAGGACATGGCTACACCTTC.

For this clonotype: At one boundary the junction diverges from the germline segment, which might be a read error. This rearrangement joins TRBV6-5 to TRBJ1-1, with a tentative D call TRBD1 (5 bases). The CDR3 covers 13 residues. CDR1 and CDR2 from the germline V gene are MNHEY and SVGAGI. The CDR3 spells CASSPSGYTEASF. The DNA for the CDR3 is TGTGCCAGCAGCCCCTCAGGGTACACTGAAGCTTCCTTT.

At least ten counts were recorded for this clonotype. The V call is TRBV12-3 or TRBV12-4, the J call TRBJ2-1, with D uncertain. V dropped 3 bases and J dropped 0 bases, with 9 bases sitting between them. This CDR3 spans 15 amino acids. The CDR3 region is CASSLSASSYNEQFF. DNA for the CDR3: TGTGCCAGCAGTTTGTCGGCGTCCTCCTACAATGAGCAGTTCTTC.

The V and J genes are TRBV27 and TRBJ2-7; D uncertain. V was trimmed by 0 bases and J by 0 bases, leaving 12 bases between them. This CDR3 comprises 16 residues. Germline CDR1 is MNHEY and CDR2 is SMNVEV (reference sequence). CDR3 residues: CASSLSAGGLSYEQYF. As DNA, the CDR3 is TGTGCCAGCAGTTTATCGGCCGGCGGCCTCTCCTACGAGCAGTACTTC.

This clonotype was picked up a small number of times. The chain recombines TRBV5-1 with TRBJ2-7, with 7 bases that match TRBD1. The CDR3 is 16 residues long. Germline V gives CDR1 SGHRS, CDR2 YFSETQ. Trimming took 0 bases from V and 3 from J; bases not matched to a gene: 9. CDR3 amino acids: CASSLVPTGASYEQYF. The CDR3 coding sequence is TGCGCCAGCAGCTTGGTACCTACAGGGGCCAGCTACGAGCAGTACTTC.

The chain couples TRBV7-2 to TRBJ2-7; 10 bases match TRBD2. The germline V gene has CDR1 SGHTA and CDR2 FQGNSA. J was trimmed by 3 bases and V by 5 bases; bases with no gene match: 13. The CDR3 has 17 residues. The CDR3 loop is CASSTSTHSGRNYEQYF. CDR3 DNA: TGTGCCAGCAGCACCTCGACTCATAGCGGGAGGAACTACGAGCAGTACTTC. The full variable domain, with the rest looked up from reference TRBV7-2 and TRBJ2-7, is GAGVSQSPSNKVTEKGKDVELRCDPISGHTALYWYRQSLGQGLEFLIYFQGNSAPDKSGLPSDRFSAERTGGSVSTLTIQRTQQEDSAVYLCASSTSTHSGRNYEQYFGPGTRLTVT.

Concerning this clonotype itself: A much larger clone is a single base away; this may be a read error. This chain uses TRBV27 with TRBJ2-5; D gene unclear. CDR1 MNHEY and CDR2 SMNVEV come from the germline V gene (reference sequence). The CDR3 contains 16 residues. As DNA, the CDR3 is TGTGCCAGCAGCCTCAACTACGGACGACCCCAAGAGTCCCAGTACTTC. This encodes CASSLNYGRPQESQYF.

This clonotype has a count of ten or more. V is TRBV9 and J is TRBJ2-5, with unresolved D. CDR3 length equals 14 residues. Trimming removed 0 bases from V and 0 bases from J, with 6 bases in between. CDR1 is SGDLS, CDR2 YYNGEE, per germline. The CDR3 loop is CASSVEANQETQYF. CDR3 DNA: TGTGCCAGCAGCGTAGAGGCGAACCAAGAGACCCAGTACTTC.

This clonotype was detected only a few times. V and J are TRBV5-6 and TRBJ1-2; D gene unclear. The V gene's germline CDR1 is SGHDT and CDR2 YYEEEE. CDR3 length: 15 amino acids. Trimming left V 0 bases short and J 4 bases short, with 13 bases between. The CDR3 DNA reads TGTGCCAGCAGCTTGGGGACTCCCGGTGGCTATGGCTACACCTTC. Translating it yields CASSLGTPGGYGYTF.

A note on this clonotype: With a much larger clone just one base away, this may be a read error. The gene calls are TRBV7-6 and TRBJ2-5, with 7 bases matching TRBD1. Germline V lookup: CDR1 SGHVS, CDR2 FNYEAQ. With V trimmed by 4 bases and J by 7 bases, 12 bases remained unmatched. The CDR3 spans 15 residues. Here the CDR3 reads CASSSNIGQEGTQYF. CDR3 in DNA: TGTGCCAGCAGCTCTAATATCGGACAGGAAGGGACCCAGTACTTC.

This clonotype occurred many times. The chain has TRBV6-5 and TRBJ1-2; possible D gene TRBD1, 5 bases. Germline loops: CDR1 MNHEY, CDR2 SVGAGI. The V gene lost 2 bases and the J gene lost 0 bases, with 10 bases spanning the gap. The CDR3 spans 15 residues. The CDR3: CASSYGTPPNYGYTF. The DNA for the CDR3 is TGTGCCAGCAGTTACGGGACGCCCCCTAACTATGGCTACACCTTC.

The table lists this clonotype with a few counts. This may arise from a read error, as a much more abundant clone is one base away. The chain combines TRBV4-3 with TRBJ2-3; maybe TRBD1 (7 bases). There are 16 residues in the CDR3. Germline loops: CDR1 LGHNA, CDR2 YSLEER. The CDR3 region has the DNA TGCGCCAGCAGTCGGGTTGCAGGGGGGATCACAGGTACGCAGTATTTT. Translating it yields CASSRVAGGITGTQYF.

This sequence joins TRBV29-1 and TRBJ2-7, with a possible D match to TRBD1 (6 bases). Germline assignment: CDR1 SQVTM and CDR2 ANQGSEA. This CDR3 is built from 13 residues. Between the trimmed V and J ends, which lost 3 bases and 2 bases, there was a span of 11 bases. The CDR3 loop reads CSVETGKTYEQYF. The CDR3, as DNA: TGCAGCGTTGAGACAGGTAAAACCTACGAGCAGTACTTC.

This clonotype was detected many times. The chain joins TRBV28 to TRBJ2-2, with D perhaps TRBD2 (5 bases). Germline CDR1 and CDR2: MDHEN and SYDVKM. The CDR3 consists of 14 residues. Trimming shortened V by 9 bases and J by 4 bases, and 15 bases separated the two germline ends. The CDR3, as DNA: TGTGCCAGTTCTAGCTTGATGGGCACCGGGGAGCTGTTTTTT. It specifies CASSSLMGTGELFF. Using reference TRBV28 and TRBJ2-2 for the parts outside the CDR3, the full variable domain is DVKVTQSSRYLVKRTGEKVFLECVQDMDHENMFWYRQDPGLGLRLIYFSYDVKMKEKGDIPEGYSVSREKKERFSLILESASTNQTSMYLCASSSLMGTGELFFGEGSRLTVL.

With regard to this clonotype: This clone may be a read error of a much larger clone one base away. This chain links TRBV6-6 with TRBJ2-7; no clear D gene. The CDR3 contains 13 residues. Per germline, CDR1 MNHNY and CDR2 SVGAGI (reference sequence). The CDR3 nucleotides read TGTGCCAGCAGTTACTCTATGGGTTACGAGCAGTGCTTC. It yields the protein CASSYSMGYEQCF.

With regard to this clonotype: Possible read error: a much larger clone is one base away. The rearrangement links TRBV24-1 to TRBJ2-3; 7 bases fit TRBD1. V gave up 3 bases and J gave up 5 bases; unmatched junction bases: 7. Germline CDR1 is KGHDR and CDR2 is SFDVKD. CDR3 size: 15 residues. The CDR3 reads CATSDDRECGDTQYF. The CDR3 DNA reads TGTGCCACCAGTGATGACAGGGAATGTGGAGATACGCAGTATTTT.

This clonotype was seen many times. The chain is built from TRBV7-9 and TRBJ1-2; unclear D gene. The CDR3 has 13 amino acids. The germline gives CDR1 SEHNR, CDR2 FQNEAQ (reference sequence). Deletions cut 3 bases from V and 4 bases from J, with 9 bases between. The CDR3 here is CASSFNAVYGYTF. The CDR3 nucleotides read TGTGCCAGCAGCTTTAACGCAGTCTATGGCTACACCTTC.

This chain uses TRBV19 with TRBJ1-2; unclear D gene. V was trimmed by 0 bases and J by 4 bases, leaving 12 bases between them. The length of the CDR3 is 15 residues. Germline CDR1 and CDR2: LNHDA and SQIVND (reference sequence). The CDR3 loop is CASSIDSMPAYGYTF. The CDR3 bases are TGTGCCAGTAGTATAGATAGTATGCCCGCCTATGGCTACACCTTC.

In the case of this clonotype: This sequence may be a read error, since a much larger clone differs from it by one base. The chain links TRBV27 to TRBJ2-6, with TRBD2 identical over 9 bases. The CDR3 totals 17 residues. Germline CDR1 and CDR2: MNHEY and SMNVEV (reference sequence). Here the CDR3 reads CASRLAGPAGGANVPTF. The CDR3 nucleotides are TGTGCCAGCCGTTTAGCGGGCCCGGCGGGAGGGGCCAACGTCCCGACTTTC. The full variable domain, rest sourced from reference TRBV27 and TRBJ2-6, is EAQVTQNPRYLITVTGKKLTVTCSQNMNHEYMSWYRQDPGLGLRQIYYSMNVEVTDKGDVPEGYKVSRKEKRNFPLILESPSPNQTSLYFCASRLAGPAGGANVPTFGAGSRLTVL.

At least ten counts were recorded for this clonotype. The J gene is TRBJ2-7, the V gene TRBV5-1; 8 bases map to TRBD1. CDR1 is SGHRS, CDR2 YFSETQ, per germline. J gave up 7 bases and V 1 base, and 10 bases lay outside the gene matches. The CDR3 length is 15 residues. CDR3 in DNA: TGCGCCAGCAGCTTGACCGGACAGGGCCTGGGGGAGCAGTACTTC. Translating gives CASSLTGQGLGEQYF. The whole variable domain, filled in from reference TRBV5-1 and TRBJ2-7, reads KAGVTQTPRYLIKTRGQQVTLSCSPISGHRSVSWYQQTPGQGLQFLFEYFSETQRNKGNFPGRFSGRQFSNSRSEMNVSTLELGDSALYLCASSLTGQGLGEQYFGPGTRLTVT.

The CDR3 nucleotides are TGTGCCAGTAGTATTCTGGGGGTCGCAGTTACGCAGTATTTT. The encoded protein is CASSILGVAVTQYF. The chain carries TRBV19 and TRBJ2-3; D possibly uses TRBD1 or TRBD2 (5 bases each). Trimming pared 3 bases from V and 8 bases from J, leaving 15 bases between. This CDR3 has 14 amino acids. Germline assignment: CDR1 LNHDA and CDR2 SQIVND (reference sequence).

Comments on this clonotype: This may come from a read error, since a much larger clone is one base off. The chain is built from TRBV4-1 and TRBJ2-7; D possibly corresponds to TRBD2 (6 bases). There are 15 residues in the CDR3. Germline CDR1 is MGHRA and CDR2 is YSYEKL. CDR3 sequence: CASSQLEGNSCEQYF. CDR3 nucleotide sequence: TGCGCCAGCAGCCAATTGGAGGGGAATTCCTGCGAGCAGTACTTC.